This TCR beta chain was sequenced for a study of control samples from healthy donors and cancer patients. This clone was seen just once. Produced via immunoSEQ multiplex PCR; TCRdb's table is partial and in-frame only. This sample has about 140,000 clones, with more than 80% found just once. V shed 3 bases and J 1 base; nucleotides not matched to a gene: 6. CDR1 and CDR2 from the germline V gene are MGHRA and YSYEKL. The CDR3 has 16 amino acids. The sample consisted of blood. The receptor comes from a man in his late teens or twenties in good health. The chain recombines TRBV4-1 with TRBJ2-5, with 9 bases aligning to TRBD2. As DNA, the CDR3 is TGCGCCAGCAGCCATCAACTAGCGGGCTTCCAAGAGACCCAGTACTTC. This translates into CASSHQLAGFQETQYF.